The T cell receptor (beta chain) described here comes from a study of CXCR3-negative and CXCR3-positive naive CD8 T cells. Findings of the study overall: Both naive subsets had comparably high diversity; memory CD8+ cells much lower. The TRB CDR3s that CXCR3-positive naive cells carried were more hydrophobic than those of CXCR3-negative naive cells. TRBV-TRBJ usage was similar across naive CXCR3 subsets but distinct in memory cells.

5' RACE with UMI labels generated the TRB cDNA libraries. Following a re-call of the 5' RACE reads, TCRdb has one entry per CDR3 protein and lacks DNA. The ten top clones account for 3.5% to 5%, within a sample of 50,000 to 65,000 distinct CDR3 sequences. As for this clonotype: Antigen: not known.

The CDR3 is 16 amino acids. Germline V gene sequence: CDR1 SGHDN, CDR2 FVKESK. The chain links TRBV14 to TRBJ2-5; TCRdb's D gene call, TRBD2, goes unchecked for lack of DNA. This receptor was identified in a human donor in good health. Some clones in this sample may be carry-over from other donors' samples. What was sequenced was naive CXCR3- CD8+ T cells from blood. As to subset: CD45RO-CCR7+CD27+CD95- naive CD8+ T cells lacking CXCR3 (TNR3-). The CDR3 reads CASSQDKGSPSETQYF. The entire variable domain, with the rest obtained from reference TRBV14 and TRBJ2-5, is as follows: EAGVTQFPSHSVIEKGQTVTLRCDPISGHDNLYWYRRVMGKEIKFLLHFVKESKQDESGMPNNRFLAERTGGTYSTLKVQPAELEDSGVYFCASSQDKGSPSETQYFGPGTRLLVL.